This T cell receptor beta chain was recovered during a study of T cell responses to AZD1222 COVID-19 vaccine. In the case of this clone: Its target is unknown.

Study-wide results and limits: Females made up more of the donors, who were largely white British, and clonal diversity may have come out too low.

J lost 1 base, V lost 0 bases, and 20 bases had no gene match. The V gene's germline CDR1 is SGDLS and CDR2 YYNGEE. This CDR3 has 23 residues. Profiling relied on immunoSEQ multiplex PCR, and the TCRdb table lists in-frame clones only, not all of them. The sample has some 120,000 clones; roughly 84% are singletons. V and J are TRBV9 and TRBJ2-3; TRBD2 matches 13 bases. Specimen: peripheral blood, collected 28 days after the second AZD1222 dose. The receptor's source is an adult who received the AZD1222 COVID-19 vaccine. CDR3 coding DNA: TGTGCCAGCAGCGTAGAACCGTGGGCAGGGAGGACTAGCGGGGGAAGGGGCACAGATACGCAGTATTTT. It codes for CASSVEPWAGRTSGGRGTDTQYF.